Following are 2 T cell receptor beta chains from one sample sequenced in a study of T-cell memory formation after mild COVID-19. TCRdb analysed the 5' RACE reads with MiXCR anew, one entry per CDR3 protein. In the table there are some 130,000 distinct CDR3 sequences, approximately 16% of which are singletons. The sample taken for sequencing was PBMCs or a T cell subset sorted from them (not recorded which). All receptors come from an adult woman who had mild COVID-19 (a few samples of this study predate the infection). Cell type and time point are not known.

The chain joins TRBV15 to TRBJ2-1, with 9 bases lining up with TRBD1. The CDR3 is made up of 17 amino acids. V shed 3 bases and J 0 bases; nucleotides not matched to a gene: 6. The V gene's germline CDR1 is LNHNV and CDR2 YYDKDF (reference sequence). CDR3 DNA: TGTGCCACCAGCAGCGGACAGGGGAAATTCTCCTACAATGAGCAGTTCTTC. Protein: CATSSGQGKFSYNEQFF. The full variable domain, in which reference TRBV15 and TRBJ2-1 provide the parts outside the CDR3, is DAMVIQNPRYQVTQFGKPVTLSCSQTLNHNVMYWYQQKSSQAPKLLFHYYDKDFNNEADTPDNFQSRRPNTSFCFLDIRSPGLGDTAMYLCATSSGQGKFSYNEQFFGPGTRLTVL.

The V and J genes are TRBV29-1 and TRBJ2-7; a possible D gene is TRBD1 (6 bases). Germline loops: CDR1 SQVTM, CDR2 ANQGSEA. CDR3 length: 14 amino acids. V lost 5 bases and J lost 2, with 16 bases in between. This CDR3 is CSVLIGTPTYEQYF. The CDR3, as DNA: TGCAGCGTTTTAATAGGGACACCCACCTACGAGCAGTACTTC.